This T cell receptor (beta chain) was identified during a study of CD8+ T cells in alopecia areata. Study background: The study gave tofacitinib for 6 to 18 months, then 6 months off drug. Whole-study findings and limits: Researchers reported that TCR sharing among patients proved less clear than in mice, possibly HLA-linked.

The CDR3 runs 12 residues. The ends lost 6 bases at V and 2 bases at J; junction bases unmatched: 3. Germline loops: CDR1 SQVTM, CDR2 ANQGSEA. Indicated treatment: oral pan-JAK inhibitor, 5-10 mg twice daily. This clone was seen only a few times. Its antigen is unknown. In each case, RNA was isolated and then reverse transcribed into cDNA as the sequencing template. The assay was immunoSEQ multiplex PCR, and TCRdb's table has in-frame clones only and misses some. The sample shows around 160,000 clones, around 59% of them seen only once. The receptor's source is a human donor with alopecia areata. The V call is TRBV29-1, the J call TRBJ2-5; 7 nucleotides align to TRBD1. The material sequenced was CD4+ T cells sorted from blood, taken at week 24, from a patient treated with tofacitinib. The chain's CDR3 is CSVQGKQETQYF. The CDR3 DNA reads as TGCAGCGTACAGGGGAAACAAGAGACCCAGTACTTC.